Listed here are 9 T cell receptor beta chains from one sample, sequenced in a study of blood T cell repertoires in COVID-19. This table comes from immunoSEQ multiplex PCR, and its TCRdb copy is limited to in-frame clones, with some not included. The sample has about 150,000 clones, roughly 80% seen once. The sequenced material came from peripheral blood. These receptors were collected from an older man with active or convalescent COVID-19.

V is TRBV28 and J is TRBJ1-6, with no clear D. Looked up from germline, CDR1 is MDHEN and CDR2 is SYDVKM. Trimming stripped 6 bases from V and 7 bases from J, with 16 bases between. The CDR3 sequence is 15 residues long. This chain's CDR3 is CASSPGGRLNSPLHF. DNA for the CDR3: TGTGCCAGCAGCCCGGGAGGCCGGTTGAATTCACCCCTCCACTTT.

The chain recombines TRBV5-1 with TRBJ2-5; the D gene is possibly TRBD1 (5 bases). The CDR3 totals 13 residues. V lost 0 bases and J 4 bases, leaving 7 bases between the germline ends. Looked up from germline, CDR1 is SGHRS and CDR2 is YFSETQ. In nucleotides, the CDR3 is TGCGCCAGCAGCTTGGGGCAGGGAGAGACCCAGTACTTC. Its translation is CASSLGQGETQYF.

A few counts support this clone. The chain joins TRBV30 to TRBJ1-2; no clear D gene. This CDR3 contains 11 residues. V was cut by 3 bases and J by 7 bases, with 9 bases left in between. Germline CDR1 reads GTSNPN; CDR2 reads SVGIG (reference sequence). CDR3: CAWSGFGGYTF. CDR3 nucleotides: TGTGCCTGGAGCGGGTTTGGTGGCTACACCTTC.

The chain uses TRBV18 and TRBJ2-3, with D possibly being TRBD2 (6 bases). The length of the CDR3 is 13 residues. CDR1 and CDR2 (germline): KGHSH, LQKENI. V was clipped by 3 bases and J by 8 bases, with 12 bases between them. CDR3 sequence reads: CASSPTRDFTQYF. In nucleotides, the CDR3 is TGTGCCAGCTCACCCACCCGGGACTTTACGCAGTATTTT.

CDR3 protein: CASSAPNRGTEAFF. The CDR3 DNA follows: TGTGCCAGCAGCGCGCCCAATCGGGGCACTGAAGCTTTCTTT. V gene TRBV5-4 combines with J gene TRBJ1-1; D gene ambiguous. This CDR3 is 14 amino acids long. Germline V gives CDR1 SGHNT, CDR2 YYREEE (reference sequence). The V gene lost 4 bases and the J gene lost 4 bases, with 14 bases spanning the gap.

J is TRBJ1-6 and V is TRBV14; 9 bases map to TRBD1. V was clipped by 6 bases and J by 11 bases; unmatched bases: 8. The CDR3 has 14 residues. Germline lookup yields CDR1 SGHDN and CDR2 FVKESK. The CDR3 loop is CASSRTGELTPLHF. DNA for the CDR3: TGTGCCAGCAGTCGGACAGGGGAGCTGACACCCCTCCACTTT.

The chain is built from TRBV27 and TRBJ1-5; no reliable D call. Germline V lookup: CDR1 MNHEY, CDR2 SMNVEV (reference sequence). The CDR3 sequence is 15 residues long. Trimming took off 3 bases at V and 6 bases at J, with 15 bases between the two ends. The CDR3 loop reads CASSFIPPGGQPQHF. The CDR3 coding sequence is TGTGCCAGCAGTTTTATCCCCCCCGGCGGTCAGCCCCAGCATTTT.

This chain uses TRBV15 with TRBJ2-3, with 7 nucleotides matching TRBD2. CDR1 is LNHNV, CDR2 YYDKDF, per germline (reference sequence). The CDR3 is 16 residues long. With V trimmed by 0 bases and J by 3 bases, 6 bases remained unmatched. This CDR3 is CATSRDDGGITDTQYF. The CDR3 bases are TGTGCCACCAGCAGAGATGACGGGGGGATAACAGATACGCAGTATTTT. The full variable domain, rest sourced from reference TRBV15 and TRBJ2-3, is DAMVIQNPRYQVTQFGKPVTLSCSQTLNHNVMYWYQQKSSQAPKLLFHYYDKDFNNEADTPDNFQSRRPNTSFCFLDIRSPGLGDTAMYLCATSRDDGGITDTQYFGPGTRLTVL.

This clone was observed a handful of times. The V call is TRBV5-1, the J call TRBJ2-6, with D perhaps TRBD1 (5 bases). Germline V gene sequence: CDR1 SGHRS, CDR2 YFSETQ. The V end lost 4 bases, the J end lost 2 bases, and 10 bases lay between the germline ends. The CDR3 runs to 15 residues. The CDR3 protein is CASSPAGPGANVLTF. Here the CDR3 DNA reads TGCGCCAGCAGCCCGGCAGGGCCTGGGGCCAACGTCCTGACTTTC.